Following are 23 T cell receptor beta chains from one sample sequenced in a study of cytomegalovirus exposure and HLA in healthy donors. This PCR relied on a set of 60 Vbeta primers and 13 Jbeta primers. Here immunoSEQ multiplex PCR was the method, and the copy in TCRdb shows in-frame clones only, minus some. With some 83,000 clones in the sample, the ten largest clones hold 1% to 1.4%. Input material: PBMCs. The receptors were sampled from a woman aged 25 to 39 in good health and CMV-seronegative.

V and J are TRBV5-1 and TRBJ2-1, with D maybe TRBD1 (6 bases). The CDR3 sequence is 15 residues long. The germline CDR1 and CDR2 sequences are SGHRS and YFSETQ. V was cut by 3 bases and J by 5 bases, with 15 bases left in between. DNA of the CDR3: TGCGCCAGCAGCTCCGGGACACAAACCGACAATGAGCAGTTCTTC. It translates to CASSSGTQTDNEQFF. Full variable domain (rest looked up from reference TRBV5-1 and TRBJ2-1): KAGVTQTPRYLIKTRGQQVTLSCSPISGHRSVSWYQQTPGQGLQFLFEYFSETQRNKGNFPGRFSGRQFSNSRSEMNVSTLELGDSALYLCASSSGTQTDNEQFFGPGTRLTVL.

This sequence joins TRBV27 and TRBJ2-7; D is perhaps TRBD1 (6 bases). Deletions cut 2 bases from V and 2 bases from J, with 16 bases between. Germline V gene sequence: CDR1 MNHEY, CDR2 SMNVEV (reference sequence). This CDR3 has 16 amino acids. For the CDR3, the DNA is TGTGCCAGCAGTTTAAGGGGGAGACAGCCCGCCTACGAGCAGTACTTC. Its protein is CASSLRGRQPAYEQYF.

CDR3 DNA sequence: TGTGCCAGCAGCTTAGCGCTGACAGGGGAAAATGGCTACACCTTC. Its translation: CASSLALTGENGYTF. The rearrangement uses TRBV7-9 and TRBJ1-2, with 8 bases fitting TRBD1. This CDR3 is 15 amino acids long. Germline loops: CDR1 SEHNR, CDR2 FQNEAQ (reference sequence). The ends lost 0 bases at V and 6 bases at J; junction bases unmatched: 6.

This chain links TRBV5-1 with TRBJ2-6; no clear D gene. Trimming removed 5 bases from V and 0 bases from J, with 9 bases in between. CDR1 and CDR2 (germline): SGHRS, YFSETQ. This CDR3 is 15 amino acids long. The CDR3 loop is CASSPGISGANVLTF. In nucleotides, the CDR3 is TGCGCCAGCAGTCCCGGTATCTCTGGGGCCAACGTCCTGACTTTC. The full variable domain, completed using reference TRBV5-1 and TRBJ2-6, is KAGVTQTPRYLIKTRGQQVTLSCSPISGHRSVSWYQQTPGQGLQFLFEYFSETQRNKGNFPGRFSGRQFSNSRSEMNVSTLELGDSALYLCASSPGISGANVLTFGAGSRLTVL.

The chain joins TRBV5-1 to TRBJ2-3, with D tentatively TRBD2 (6 bases). Germline V CDR1 and CDR2: SGHRS, YFSETQ. V was clipped by 3 bases and J by 1 base, with 6 bases between them. This CDR3 region has 13 residues. The CDR3 spells CASSSGGTDTQYF. In nucleotides, the CDR3 is TGCGCCAGCAGCTCGGGAGGCACAGATACGCAGTATTTT.

The chain links TRBV19 to TRBJ2-7; 8 nucleotides agree with TRBD2. The germline V gene encodes CDR1 LNHDA and CDR2 SQIVND (reference sequence). The J segment lost 3 bases and the V segment lost 5 bases, leaving 6 bases of the junction unmatched. The CDR3 extends over 14 amino acids. The DNA of the CDR3 is TGTGCCAGTAGTCGGACTAGCACTAACTACGAGCAGTACTTC. Amino acid sequence: CASSRTSTNYEQYF.

The V and J genes are TRBV10-2 and TRBJ2-5; 10 positions agree with TRBD2. The J segment lost 2 bases and the V segment lost 7 bases, leaving 10 bases of the junction unmatched. The CDR3 has 16 residues. CDR1 is WSHSY and CDR2 is SAAADI in the germline V gene. The CDR3 nucleotides are TGCGCCAGCAAAGGGGAACTAGCGGGGAAGCAAGAGACCCAGTACTTC. The encoded protein is CASKGELAGKQETQYF.

The chain is built from TRBV18 and TRBJ2-7, with 10 bases fitting TRBD1. The V segment lost 2 bases and the J segment 1 base; nucleotides outside the gene matches: 2. The germline CDR1 and CDR2 sequences are KGHSH and LQKENI. CDR3 length: 15 amino acids. This CDR3 is CASSPDRGRSYEQYF. The DNA of the CDR3 is TGTGCCAGCTCACCAGACAGGGGGCGATCCTACGAGCAGTACTTC. Full variable domain (missing parts from reference TRBV18 and TRBJ2-7): NAGVMQNPRHLVRRRGQEARLRCSPMKGHSHVYWYRQLPEEGLKFMVYLQKENIIDESGMPKERFSAEFPKEGPSILRIQQVVRGDSAAYFCASSPDRGRSYEQYFGPGTRLTVT.

A word on this clone: A read error may produce the germline difference seen at one junction end. The CDR3 DNA sequence: TGTGCCAGCAGTAAAGGGGCTAGCGGGGCATACAATGAGCAGTTCTTC. Translation gives CASSKGASGAYNEQFF. V gene TRBV19 combines with J gene TRBJ2-1; TRBD2 agrees at 9 bases. Looked up from germline, CDR1 is LNHDA and CDR2 is SQIVND (reference sequence). The CDR3 extends over 16 amino acids.

The V call is TRBV6-5, the J call TRBJ1-4; D is perhaps TRBD1 (5 bases). Deletions cut 0 bases from V and 7 bases from J, with 12 bases between. Germline V CDR1 and CDR2: MNHEY, SVGAGI. The length of the CDR3 is 15 residues. CDR3 region: CASSYSGGVGEKLFF. CDR3 nucleotide sequence: TGTGCCAGCAGTTACTCGGGAGGGGTGGGTGAAAAACTGTTTTTT.

The J gene is TRBJ2-7, the V gene TRBV19, with 9 bases fitting TRBD1. The CDR3 has 15 residues. The V gene's germline CDR1 is LNHDA and CDR2 SQIVND (reference sequence). V shed 4 bases, J shed 2 bases, and the junction held 6 bases outside the gene matches. The CDR3: CASSKGTGRAYEQYF. In nucleotides, the CDR3 is TGTGCCAGTAGTAAAGGGACAGGGCGGGCCTACGAGCAGTACTTC.

V is TRBV30 and J is TRBJ2-3; D possibly corresponds to TRBD1 (6 bases). With 0 bases removed from V and 6 bases from J, the gap between germline ends came to 13 bases. In germline, CDR1 is GTSNPN, CDR2 SVGIG (reference sequence). The CDR3 length is 14 residues. Here the CDR3 DNA reads TGTGCCTGGAGTGTAAACAGGGCGGTGGATACGCAGTATTTT. Its translation: CAWSVNRAVDTQYF.

V gene TRBV6-4 combines with J gene TRBJ1-5; tentatively, D is TRBD1 (5 bases). Germline V gene lookup returns CDR1 MRHNA and CDR2 SNTAGT. The CDR3 extends over 13 amino acids. The ends were cut back, 4 bases at V and 1 base at J, with 5 bases in the middle. In nucleotides, the CDR3 is TGTGCCAGCAGTGCAGGGAGCAATCAGCCCCAGCATTTT. Protein product: CASSAGSNQPQHF.

The chain carries TRBV6-5 and TRBJ1-1, with 7 positions matching TRBD1. Germline CDR1 is MNHEY and CDR2 is SVGAGI. With V trimmed by 4 bases and J by 5 bases, 7 bases remained unmatched. The CDR3 totals 14 residues. The CDR3 region is CASSSYRGGTEAFF. CDR3 in DNA: TGTGCCAGCAGTTCCTACAGGGGTGGGACTGAAGCTTTCTTT.

This chain joins TRBV11-2 and TRBJ1-1; perhaps TRBD1 as D (5 bases). The CDR3 is 13 residues long. V was trimmed by 5 bases and J by 2 bases, leaving 9 bases between them. CDR1 is SGHAT, CDR2 FQNNGV, per germline. Here the CDR3 reads CASSPGVNTEAFF. In DNA, the CDR3 is TGTGCCAGCAGCCCGGGGGTTAACACTGAAGCTTTCTTT.

The chain uses TRBV30 and TRBJ2-2; no reliable D call. The germline V gene has CDR1 GTSNPN and CDR2 SVGIG (reference sequence). The V end was cut by 0 bases, the J end by 3 bases, with 14 bases between. This CDR3 has 16 amino acids. CDR3 sequence (DNA): TGTGCCTGGAGTGTACGTAGGCAGGTCGACACCGGGGAGCTGTTTTTT. Its protein is CAWSVRRQVDTGELFF.

V gene TRBV7-9 combines with J gene TRBJ2-7; 10 nucleotides line up with TRBD1. V lost 5 bases, J lost 5 bases, and 9 bases stayed unmatched. Per germline, CDR1 SEHNR and CDR2 FQNEAQ (reference sequence). The CDR3 spans 15 residues. The CDR3 loop is CASSRPGQGFDEQYF. CDR3 DNA: TGTGCCAGCAGCAGACCGGGACAGGGGTTTGACGAGCAGTACTTC.

The rearrangement uses TRBV30 and TRBJ1-6, with D perhaps TRBD1 (5 bases). The CDR3 covers 14 residues. Germline loops: CDR1 GTSNPN, CDR2 SVGIG (reference sequence). Trimming took 0 bases from V and 10 from J, leaving 13 bases between them. The CDR3 DNA reads TGTGCCTGGAGTGTCGACAGTGGGGGGTCACCCCTCCACTTT. Its protein product is CAWSVDSGGSPLHF.

CDR3 sequence: CAWSKPQGAHFNQPQHF. As DNA, the CDR3 is TGTGCCTGGAGCAAGCCTCAGGGGGCCCATTTCAATCAGCCCCAGCATTTT. The genes are TRBV30 and TRBJ1-5, with 8 bases matching TRBD1. Per the germline V gene, CDR1 is GTSNPN and CDR2 is SVGIG (reference sequence). This CDR3 is built from 17 residues. V lost 3 bases to trimming and J lost 3 bases; unmatched junction nucleotides: 13.

This chain joins TRBV6-1 and TRBJ2-7, with 10 bases aligning to TRBD2. The CDR3 has 15 residues. Germline loops: CDR1 MNHNS, CDR2 SASEGT. With 5 bases clipped from V and 2 bases from J, the junction kept 6 bases outside the gene matches. The CDR3: CASSFSGTSAYEQYF. CDR3 DNA: TGTGCCAGCAGTTTTTCCGGGACTAGCGCCTACGAGCAGTACTTC.

J is TRBJ1-1 and V is TRBV19; 9 bases line up with TRBD1. In germline, CDR1 is LNHDA, CDR2 SQIVND (reference sequence). The CDR3 spans 15 residues. V was clipped by 6 bases and J by 4 bases; unmatched bases: 9. In DNA, the CDR3 is TGTGCCAGTAGGCGGGACAGGGTATCGGCCACTGAAGCTTTCTTT. Translating gives CASRRDRVSATEAFF. The full variable domain, rest sourced from reference TRBV19 and TRBJ1-1, is DGGITQSPKYLFRKEGQNVTLSCEQNLNHDAMYWYRQDPGQGLRLIYYSQIVNDFQKGDIAEGYSVSREKKESFPLTVTSAQKNPTAFYLCASRRDRVSATEAFFGQGTRLTVV.

The J gene is TRBJ1-4, the V gene TRBV7-6; D might be TRBD1 (5 bases). Trimming cost V 6 bases and J 8 bases, with 16 bases left between them. This CDR3 comprises 14 residues. From germline, CDR1 is SGHVS and CDR2 FNYEAQ. The CDR3 loop reads CASRPGPKGEKLFF. CDR3 nucleotides: TGTGCCAGCAGACCCGGGCCGAAGGGGGAAAAACTGTTTTTT.

V and J are TRBV30 and TRBJ2-2; 10 bases fit TRBD2. The trim removed 3 bases at V and 7 bases at J, leaving 11 bases unmatched. Per the germline V gene, CDR1 is GTSNPN and CDR2 is SVGIG (reference sequence). This CDR3 region has 16 residues. The CDR3 coding sequence is TGTGCCTGGAGGGCCTTAGCGGGAGGAGGTGTCGGGGAGCTGTTTTTT. This translates into CAWRALAGGGVGELFF. Filled out from reference TRBV30 and TRBJ2-2, the complete variable domain reads SQTIHQWPATLVQPVGSPLSLECTVEGTSNPNLYWYRQAAGRGLQLLFYSVGIGQISSEVPQNLSASRPQDRQFILSSKKLLLSDSGFYLCAWRALAGGGVGELFFGEGSRLTVL.